Described below is a single T cell receptor beta chain sequence and its context. The specificity of this receptor is unknown. Base quality data are lacking; no much larger clone is found one base away. Including cysteine and phenylalanine, the CDR3 has 13 amino acids. Kept here is only the CDR3 DNA, which spans 39 bases and is read in frame from base 1. V is cut by 8 bases and J by 4 bases, and the space between the germline ends is 17 bases. CDR1 SQVTM and CDR2 ANQGSEA were looked up in the germline V gene. This sample's time point label indicates: baseline before oral tofacitinib. Lesional scalp punch biopsies and peripheral blood were collected from alopecia areata patients. PBMCs were isolated by density centrifugation and stained for CD3, CD4 and CD8, and CD4+ and CD8+ T cells were sorted on a FACSAria. This sample stems from a study of CD8+ T cells in alopecia areata (dated by TCRdb to the late 2010s). Regarding the complete study: The treated patients, all with moderate-to-severe alopecia areata, were enrolled in an open-label pilot trial of oral tofacitinib given at 5 to 10 mg twice daily. On the human side, TCRbeta sequencing was run on scalp tissue and on sorted CD4+ and CD8+ peripheral blood T cells from healthy controls and from alopecia areata patients with either patchy or totalis/universalis disease. Scalp clonality was compared among normal scalp (n=4), patchy alopecia areata scalp (n=8), and alopecia totalis/universalis scalp (n=8). Patients on tofacitinib were biopsied at baseline and after 4 and 24 weeks of treatment, and several of the patients also had a later scalp biopsy. To study T cell clonal expansion in alopecia areata, the researchers applied high-throughput TCRbeta sequencing to both the C3H/HeJ mouse model and human patients. TCRbeta CDR3 regions were amplified by immunoSEQ multiplex PCR using 35 Vbeta forward and 13 Jbeta reverse primers. RNA was obtained with the PAXgene miRNA kit for fixed scalp, the miRNeasy kit for PBMCs, and the RNeasy kit for mouse skin. Patients stayed on tofacitinib for 6 to 18 months and then had 6 months of follow-up off drug so that delayed response and recurrence could be assessed.

Results and caveats for the whole study, not just this receptor: Scalp TCR repertoire analysis is complicated because resident alphabeta T cells in normal human skin are also sequenced, whereas mouse skin is dominated by gammadelta T cells. Compared with mice, TCR sequences shared between patients were less clear, possibly partly because of HLA diversity across the patient population. Lesional scalp, especially in alopecia totalis/universalis, showed higher clonality and more expanded CD8+ clones than normal scalp, suggesting antigenic drive.

Libraries came from the immunoSEQ multiplex PCR assay. For TCR sequencing, RNA was extracted from every sample and reverse transcribed into cDNA to serve as template. First-strand cDNA was synthesized with SuperScript III using a 2:1 mix of oligo-dT and random hexamers. A synthetic immune receptor repertoire was used to assess amplification bias, and residual bias was removed computationally. The study's own analysis went as follows. Raw reads were preprocessed for error removal, and CDR3 was defined according to IMGT conventions as running from the conserved cysteine to phenylalanine. Clonality was computed by normalizing Shannon entropy by log2 of the number of productive unique TCRs and subtracting the result from 1. Whether scalp clones were CD4 or CD8 was inferred by matching scalp TCRbeta sequences against CD4 and CD8 repertoires sorted from blood. TCRdb mirrors the immuneACCESS table, restricted to in-frame sequences. Some clones are absent from its copies; in checked studies, under half trace to an unresolved V gene, and the reason for the others is unknown. The D gene and trimming were derived from the DNA, and the V and J assignments and clone size from that table. This sample gives 130,000 to 150,000 clones in total; approximately 50% of them show up just once. Clones ranked in the top ten supply 0.95% to 1% of the sample.

Sequenced material: CD4+ T cells sorted from blood, taken at week 0. The sequence is built from TRBV29-1 and TRBJ2-5; the D gene may be TRBD1 or TRBD2, since each aligns over 5 bases. This TCR was sampled from a human donor with alopecia areata. The CDR3 corresponds to CSIDTPGRETQYF. The base sequence is TGCAGCATAGACACCCCGGGACGAGAGACCCAGTACTTC.